This TCR beta chain is drawn from a study of T cell responses to AZD1222 COVID-19 vaccine (dated by TCRdb to 2020 to 2023). As for the study more broadly: TCR sequencing was performed for 230 to 250 trial participants, of whom roughly 200 were given two doses of AZD1222 and approximately 25 were given two doses of MenACWY control vaccine. Trial participants were enrolled by age into 18-55, 56-69 and 70-plus year subgroups, with roughly 150, 30 and 60 TCR-sequenced participants respectively. Here is what the overall study found, with its caveats: After two AZD1222 doses, both the breadth and the depth of spike-specific TCRs were significantly higher than at day 0 and than in MenACWY recipients. The vaccine-associated CD4 TCRs covered the entire spike protein, and the dominant responses fell in regions 160-218 and 743-854. No day 14 peak-response samples were available, so repertoires were characterized only after the peak T cell response. Participants were mostly white British and included more females than males, and it was suggested by the authors that clonal diversity may have been underestimated. The 56-69-year group was small, and its depth increase did not reach significance, likely because of low power. Conclusions about previously exposed vaccinees are limited because only six or seven AZD1222 recipients were SARS-CoV-2 seropositive at baseline. Epitopes outside the regions mutated in the B.1.351 and B.1.1.7 variants were reportedly recognized by nearly half of the unique spike-specific TCRs.

A word on this clone: No cognate antigen has been identified for it. No base quality information exists; no much larger clone differs at one position.

The CDR3 regions of human TCRbeta chains were subjected to immunosequencing. The published analysis was carried out like this. TCRs in the repertoires were compared against a reference library of SARS-CoV-2-specific TCRs that had been generated with the MIRA antigen-specificity platform. Breadth meant the fraction of unique TCRs that were SARS-CoV-2-associated, whereas depth meant the fraction of total T cells that were SARS-CoV-2-associated. Using the MIRA data, every spike-specific TCR was mapped to the spike region that the TCR reacted to and assigned to either a CD4 or a CD8 class. Log10-transformed breadth and depth values were compared by one-way ANOVA with Sidak's multiple comparisons tests. This is the immuneACCESS table as TCRdb keeps it, with only in-frame sequences that have V and J called. A part of the clones is gone; compared with another copy, unresolved V genes explain less than half, and the rest is unexplained. That table is the source of V, J and clone size, and D and trimming were worked out from the DNA. The sample table records 200,000 to 250,000 clones; roughly 94% of these occur just once. 1.7% of the sample is taken by the ten largest.

Ends trimmed: V by 6 bases, J by 6 bases; bases unmatched to a gene: 7. The CDR3 numbers 15 residues from cysteine through phenylalanine. This entry keeps only the CDR3 DNA: 45 bases, framed from base 1. CDR1 SEHNR and CDR2 FQNEAQ are derived from the germline V gene (reference sequence). The label giving this sample's time point can be read as: about 28 days (+/-7) after the second vaccine dose. Interpreted using the paper, the treatment or condition label stands for: meningococcal conjugate vaccine given as trial control. Vaccinee samples were obtained from the UK trials COV001 and COV002, which included a single-blind randomized controlled phase 2/3 trial of AZD1222 (ChAdOx1 nCoV-19) in healthy adults. For TCRbeta chain sequencing, PBMC samples were collected from trial participants at day 0 and at day 28 after the second dose.

The source material was peripheral blood, sampled 28 days after the second dose of the MenACWY control vaccine. The V and J genes are TRBV7-9 and TRBJ2-2, with TRBD2 identical over 10 junction bases. The sequence came from an adult who received the MenACWY meningococcal vaccine as a control. The sequenced DNA is TGTGCCAGCAGACCCAGCGGGGGGGTGGCCGGGGAGCTGTTTTTT. It specifies CASRPSGGVAGELFF. Supplemented by the reference TRBV7-9 and TRBJ2-2 proteins around the CDR3, the complete variable domain is DTGVSQNPRHKITKRGQNVTFRCDPISEHNRLYWYRQTLGQGPEFLTYFQNEAQLEKSRLLSDRFSAERPKGSFSTLEIQRTEQGDSAMYLCASRPSGGVAGELFFGEGSRLTVL.